The present T cell receptor beta chain was sequenced within a study of blood T cell repertoires in COVID-19 (dated by TCRdb to 2019 to 2021). For context, the study as a whole: Collaborator samples came from the United States, Italy and Spain and covered acute and convalescent phases of COVID-19. The prospective study material was composed of cDNA or gDNA derived from T cells, B-cell-depleted T cells, or PBMCs. The dataset comprised deeply sampled blood TCRbeta repertoires from subjects exposed to, actively infected with, or recovered from COVID-19. The repertoires were released in a freely available public database intended as a resource for research on the immune response to SARS-CoV-2. The samples were drawn from two sources: the first 160 participants of the ongoing ImmuneRACE study, and about 1,300 subjects contributed by 6 global collaborators. The sample metadata nearly always contained a de-identified subject ID, COVID-19 status, age in years and sex. HLA class I and class II types, where available, came from metadata supplied by the sample provider rather than from assay-based typing. Summary of the overall study and its limitations: Clinical and demographic metadata were provided uncurated, with the amount varying by source and participant.

One collaborating source in Seattle enrolled patients during active infection and followed them longitudinally through the course of disease. Collaborating institutions collected whole blood in K2EDTA tubes following their own protocols. Collaborator samples were shipped for TCRbeta analysis as frozen whole blood, isolated PBMCs, or DNA extracted from either sample type. As concerns this clone: Its binding antigen is unknown. No much larger clone is present one base from it, and per-base qualities are unavailable.

TCRbeta CDR3 regions were amplified from genomic DNA by means of the immunoSEQ Assay, a bias-controlled multiplex PCR. As for the authors' bioinformatics: Within the assay, amplification of reference gene primers was used to estimate how many nucleated cells each sample contained. To quantify the absolute abundance of each unique TCRbeta CDR3 rearrangement, sequence reads were collapsed and filtered. Productive Simpson clonality was computed per sample as the square root of Simpson's diversity index over productive rearrangements. TCRdb stores this immuneACCESS table with in-frame sequences only. Part of the clones is absent; in the studies checked, under half of the shortfall reflects unresolved V genes, and no reason is known for the rest. V, J and clone size reflect that table, while D and trimming were determined from the DNA. The sample table shows 150,000 to 200,000 clones, and more than 85% are seen once. Of the sample, 0.58% falls within the top ten clones.

V is reduced by 3 bases and J by 6 bases, leaving a spacing of 11 bases between them. Taken from cysteine to phenylalanine, the CDR3 has 13 residues. The sequence is cut down to CDR3 DNA, 39 bases in frame from base 1. Sequencing was done on a sample of peripheral blood. The TCR was taken from a man between 60 and 75 years old with COVID-19, enrolled during active disease. This chain joins TRBV12-3 or TRBV12-4 to TRBJ1-2, and the D gene may be TRBD1, 5 bases matching. The DNA sequence is TGTGCCAGCAGTTTTAGGTCAGGGAATGGCTACACCTTC. It translates to CASSFRSGNGYTF.